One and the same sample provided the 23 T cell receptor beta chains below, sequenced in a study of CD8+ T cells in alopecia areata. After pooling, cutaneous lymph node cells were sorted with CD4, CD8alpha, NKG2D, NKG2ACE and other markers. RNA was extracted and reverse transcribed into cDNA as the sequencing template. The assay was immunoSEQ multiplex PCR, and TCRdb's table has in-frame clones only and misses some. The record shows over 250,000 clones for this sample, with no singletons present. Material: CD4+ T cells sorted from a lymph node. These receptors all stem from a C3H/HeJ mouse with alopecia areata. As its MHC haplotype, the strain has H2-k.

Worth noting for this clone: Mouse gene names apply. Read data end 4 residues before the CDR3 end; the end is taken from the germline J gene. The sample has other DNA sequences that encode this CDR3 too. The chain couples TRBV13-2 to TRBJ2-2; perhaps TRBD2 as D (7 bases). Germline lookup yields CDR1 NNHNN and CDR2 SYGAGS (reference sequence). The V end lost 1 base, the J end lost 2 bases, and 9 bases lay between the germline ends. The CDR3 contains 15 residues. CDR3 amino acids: CASGDRGANTGQLYF. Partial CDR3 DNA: TGTGCCAGCGGTGATAGGGGGGCGAACACCGGG.

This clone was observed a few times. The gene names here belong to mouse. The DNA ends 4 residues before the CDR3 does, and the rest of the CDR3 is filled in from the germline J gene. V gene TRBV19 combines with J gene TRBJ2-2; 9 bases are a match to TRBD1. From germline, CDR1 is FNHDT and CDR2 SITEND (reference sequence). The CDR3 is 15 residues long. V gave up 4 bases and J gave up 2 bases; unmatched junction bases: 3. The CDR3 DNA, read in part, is TGTGCCAGCAGTGGACAGGGGTGGAACACCGGG. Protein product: CASSGQGWNTG. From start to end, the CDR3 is CASSGQGWNTGQLYF.

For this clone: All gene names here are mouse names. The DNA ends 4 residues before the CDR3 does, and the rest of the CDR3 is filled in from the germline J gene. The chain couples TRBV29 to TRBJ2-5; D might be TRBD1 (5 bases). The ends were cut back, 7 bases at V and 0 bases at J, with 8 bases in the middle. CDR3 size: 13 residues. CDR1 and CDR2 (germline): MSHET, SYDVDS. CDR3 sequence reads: CASTQGNQDTQYF. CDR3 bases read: TGTGCTAGCACCCAGGGTAACCAAGAC.

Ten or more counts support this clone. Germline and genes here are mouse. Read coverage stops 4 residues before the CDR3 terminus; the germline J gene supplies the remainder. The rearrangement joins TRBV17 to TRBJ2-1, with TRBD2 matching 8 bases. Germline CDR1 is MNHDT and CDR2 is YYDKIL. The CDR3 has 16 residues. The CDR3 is CASSRDLGGARAEQFF. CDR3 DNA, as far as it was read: TGTGCTAGCAGTAGAGATCTGGGGGGCGCGAGAGCT.

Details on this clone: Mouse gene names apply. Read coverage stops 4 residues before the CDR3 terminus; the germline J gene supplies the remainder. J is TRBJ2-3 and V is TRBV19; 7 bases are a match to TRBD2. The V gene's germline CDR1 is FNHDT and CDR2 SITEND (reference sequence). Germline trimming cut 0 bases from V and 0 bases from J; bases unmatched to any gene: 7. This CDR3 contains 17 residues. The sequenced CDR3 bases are TGTGCCAGCAGTATAGCCCTGGGGGTTCCTAGTGCAGAA. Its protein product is CASSIALGVPSAE. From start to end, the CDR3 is CASSIALGVPSAETLYF.

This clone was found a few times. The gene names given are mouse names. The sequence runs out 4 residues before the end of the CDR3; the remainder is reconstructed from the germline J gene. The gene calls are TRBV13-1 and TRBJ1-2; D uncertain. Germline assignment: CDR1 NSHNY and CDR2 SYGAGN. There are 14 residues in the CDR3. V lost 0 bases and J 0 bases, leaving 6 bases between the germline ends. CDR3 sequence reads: CASSDAPTNSDYTF. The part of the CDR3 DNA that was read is TGTGCCAGCAGTGATGCCCCAACAAACTCC.

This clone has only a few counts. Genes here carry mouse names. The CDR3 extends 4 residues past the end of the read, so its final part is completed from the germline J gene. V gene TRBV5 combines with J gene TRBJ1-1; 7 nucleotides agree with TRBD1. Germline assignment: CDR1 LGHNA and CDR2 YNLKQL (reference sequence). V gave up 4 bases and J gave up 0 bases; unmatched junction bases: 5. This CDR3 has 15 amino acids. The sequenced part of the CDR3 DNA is TGTGCCAGCAGCCCCGGGACAGATGCAAACACA. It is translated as CASSPGTDANT. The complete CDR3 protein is CASSPGTDANTEVFF.

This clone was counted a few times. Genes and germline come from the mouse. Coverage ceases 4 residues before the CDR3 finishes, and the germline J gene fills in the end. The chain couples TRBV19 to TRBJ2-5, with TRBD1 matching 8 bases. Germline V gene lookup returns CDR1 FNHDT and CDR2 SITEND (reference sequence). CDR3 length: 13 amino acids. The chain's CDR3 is CASSPDRVDTQYF. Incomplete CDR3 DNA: TGTGCCAGCAGTCCGGACAGGGTAGAC.

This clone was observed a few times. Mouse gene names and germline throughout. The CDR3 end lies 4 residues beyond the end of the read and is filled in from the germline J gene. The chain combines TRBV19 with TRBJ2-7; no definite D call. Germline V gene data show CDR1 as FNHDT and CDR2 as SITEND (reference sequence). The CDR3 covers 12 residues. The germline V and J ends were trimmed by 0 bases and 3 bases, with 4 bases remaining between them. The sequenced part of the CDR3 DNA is TGTGCCAGCAGTATAGGGTTCTAT. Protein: CASSIGFY. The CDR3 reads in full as CASSIGFYEQYF.

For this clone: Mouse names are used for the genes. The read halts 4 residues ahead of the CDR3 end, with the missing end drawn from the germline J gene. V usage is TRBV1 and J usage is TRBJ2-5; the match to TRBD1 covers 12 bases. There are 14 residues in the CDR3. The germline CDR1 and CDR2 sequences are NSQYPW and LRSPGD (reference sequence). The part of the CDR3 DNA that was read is TGCACCTGCAGTGGGGGACAGGGGGCGGAC. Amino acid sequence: CTCSGGQGAD. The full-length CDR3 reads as CTCSGGQGADTQYF.

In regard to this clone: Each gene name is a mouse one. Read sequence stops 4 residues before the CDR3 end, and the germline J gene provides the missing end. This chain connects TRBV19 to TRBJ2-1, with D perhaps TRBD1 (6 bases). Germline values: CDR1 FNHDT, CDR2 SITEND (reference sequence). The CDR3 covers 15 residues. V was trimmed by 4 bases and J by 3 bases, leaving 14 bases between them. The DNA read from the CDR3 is TGTGCCAGCAGTCCCAGGGGACGGGGCTATGCT. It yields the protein CASSPRGRGYA. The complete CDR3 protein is CASSPRGRGYAEQFF.

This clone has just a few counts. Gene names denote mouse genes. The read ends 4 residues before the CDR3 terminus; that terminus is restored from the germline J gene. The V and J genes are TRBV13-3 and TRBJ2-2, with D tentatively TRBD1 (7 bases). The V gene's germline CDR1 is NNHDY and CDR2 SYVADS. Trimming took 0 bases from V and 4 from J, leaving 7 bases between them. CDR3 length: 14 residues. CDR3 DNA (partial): TGTGCCAGCAGTGATGAGGGGGCCACCGGG. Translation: CASSDEGATG. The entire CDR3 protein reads CASSDEGATGQLYF. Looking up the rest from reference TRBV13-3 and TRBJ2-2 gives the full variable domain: EAAVTQSPRSKVAVTGGKVTLSCHQTNNHDYMYWYRQDTGHGLRLIHYSYVADSTEKGDIPDGYKASRPSQENFSLILELASLSQTAVYFCASSDEGATGQLYFGEGSKLTVL.

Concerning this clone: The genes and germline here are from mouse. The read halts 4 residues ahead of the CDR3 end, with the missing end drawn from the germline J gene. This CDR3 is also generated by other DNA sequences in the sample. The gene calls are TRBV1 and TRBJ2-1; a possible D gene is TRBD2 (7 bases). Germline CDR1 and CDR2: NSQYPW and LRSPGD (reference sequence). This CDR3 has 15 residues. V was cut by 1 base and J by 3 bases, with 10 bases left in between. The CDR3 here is CTCSAGWGAYAEQFF. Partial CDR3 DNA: TGCACCTGCAGTGCAGGTTGGGGGGCCTATGCT. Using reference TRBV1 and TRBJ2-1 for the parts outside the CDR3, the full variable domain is VTLLEQNPRWRLVPRGQAVNLRCILKNSQYPWMSWYQQDLQKQLQWLFTLRSPGDKEVKSLPGADYLATRVTDTELRLQVANMSQGRTLYCTCSAGWGAYAEQFFGPGTRLTVL.

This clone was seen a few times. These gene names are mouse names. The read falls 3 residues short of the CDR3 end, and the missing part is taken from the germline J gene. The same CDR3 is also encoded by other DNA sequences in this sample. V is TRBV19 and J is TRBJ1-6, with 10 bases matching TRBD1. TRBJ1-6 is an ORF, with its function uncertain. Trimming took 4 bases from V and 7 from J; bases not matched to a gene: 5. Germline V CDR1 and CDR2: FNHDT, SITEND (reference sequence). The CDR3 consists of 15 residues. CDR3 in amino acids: CASSLRDRGNSPLYF. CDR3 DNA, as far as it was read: TGTGCCAGCAGTCTCCGGGACAGGGGAAATTCGCCC.

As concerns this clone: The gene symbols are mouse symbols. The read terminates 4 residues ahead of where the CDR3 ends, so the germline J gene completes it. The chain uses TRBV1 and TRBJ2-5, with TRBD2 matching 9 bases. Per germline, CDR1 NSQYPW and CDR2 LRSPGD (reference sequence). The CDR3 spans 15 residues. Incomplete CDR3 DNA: TGCACCTGCAGTGCAGATCTGGGGGGGAAAGAC. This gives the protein CTCSADLGGKD. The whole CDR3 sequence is CTCSADLGGKDTQYF.

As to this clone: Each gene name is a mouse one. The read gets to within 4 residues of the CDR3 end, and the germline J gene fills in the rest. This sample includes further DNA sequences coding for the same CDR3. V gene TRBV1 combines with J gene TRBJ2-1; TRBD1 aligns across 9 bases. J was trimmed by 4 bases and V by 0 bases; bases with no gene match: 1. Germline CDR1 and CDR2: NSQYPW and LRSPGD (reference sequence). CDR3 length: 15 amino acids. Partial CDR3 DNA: TGCACCTGCAGTGCAGACGGACAGGGGTATGCT. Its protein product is CTCSADGQGYA. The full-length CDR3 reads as CTCSADGQGYAEQFF.

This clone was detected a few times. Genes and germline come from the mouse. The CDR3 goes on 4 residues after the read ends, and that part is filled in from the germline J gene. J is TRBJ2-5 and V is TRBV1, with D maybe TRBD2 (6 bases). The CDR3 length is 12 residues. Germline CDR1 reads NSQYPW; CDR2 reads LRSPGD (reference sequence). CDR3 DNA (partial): TGCACCTGCAGGGGGGGTGGGGAC. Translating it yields CTCRGGGD. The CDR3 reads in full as CTCRGGGDTQYF. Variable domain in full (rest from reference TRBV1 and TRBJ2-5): VTLLEQNPRWRLVPRGQAVNLRCILKNSQYPWMSWYQQDLQKQLQWLFTLRSPGDKEVKSLPGADYLATRVTDTELRLQVANMSQGRTLYCTCRGGGDTQYFGPGTRLLVL.

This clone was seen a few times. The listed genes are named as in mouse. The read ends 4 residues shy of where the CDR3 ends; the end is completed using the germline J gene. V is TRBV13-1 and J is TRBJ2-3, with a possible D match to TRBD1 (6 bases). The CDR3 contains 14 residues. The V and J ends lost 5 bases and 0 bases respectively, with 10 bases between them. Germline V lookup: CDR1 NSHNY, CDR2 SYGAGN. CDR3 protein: CASSQQGSAETLYF. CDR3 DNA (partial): TGTGCCAGCAGCCAACAGGGAAGTGCAGAA.

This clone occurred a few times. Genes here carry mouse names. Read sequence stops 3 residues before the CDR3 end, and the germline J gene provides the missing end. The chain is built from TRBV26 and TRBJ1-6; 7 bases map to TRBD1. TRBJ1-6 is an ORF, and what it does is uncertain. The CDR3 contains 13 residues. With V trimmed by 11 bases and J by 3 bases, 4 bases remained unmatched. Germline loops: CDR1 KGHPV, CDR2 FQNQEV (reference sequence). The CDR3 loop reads CAGGQNYNSPLYF. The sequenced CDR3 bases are TGTGCCGGGGGACAGAACTATAATTCGCCC.

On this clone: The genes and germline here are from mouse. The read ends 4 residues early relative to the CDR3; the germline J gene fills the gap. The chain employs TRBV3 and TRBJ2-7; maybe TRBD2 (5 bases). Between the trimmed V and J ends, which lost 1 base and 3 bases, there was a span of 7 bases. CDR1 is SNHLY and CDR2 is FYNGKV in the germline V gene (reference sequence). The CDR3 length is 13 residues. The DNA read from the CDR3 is TGTGCCAGCAGCTTAGTGGGGTTCTAT. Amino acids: CASSLVGFY. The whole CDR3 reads CASSLVGFYEQYF.

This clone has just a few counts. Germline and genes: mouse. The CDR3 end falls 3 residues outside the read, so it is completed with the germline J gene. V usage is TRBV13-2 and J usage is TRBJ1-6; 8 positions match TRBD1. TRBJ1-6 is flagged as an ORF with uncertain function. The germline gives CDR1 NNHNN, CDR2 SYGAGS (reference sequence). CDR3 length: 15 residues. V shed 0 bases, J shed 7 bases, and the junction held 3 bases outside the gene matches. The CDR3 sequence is CASGDEQGGNSPLYF. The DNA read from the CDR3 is TGTGCCAGCGGTGATGAACAGGGGGGGAATTCGCCC.

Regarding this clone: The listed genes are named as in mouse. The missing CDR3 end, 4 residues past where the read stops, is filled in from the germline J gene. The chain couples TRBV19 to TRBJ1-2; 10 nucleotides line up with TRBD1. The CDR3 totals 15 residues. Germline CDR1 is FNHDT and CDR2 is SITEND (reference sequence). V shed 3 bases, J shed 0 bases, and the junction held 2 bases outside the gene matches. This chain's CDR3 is CASSTGTGANSDYTF. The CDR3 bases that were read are TGTGCCAGCAGTACCGGGACAGGGGCAAACTCC. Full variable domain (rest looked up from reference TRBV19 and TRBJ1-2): GGIITQTPKFLIGQEGQKLTLKCQQNFNHDTMYWYRQDSGKGLRLIYYSITENDLQKGDLSEGYDASREKKSSFSLTVTSAQKNEMAVFLCASSTGTGANSDYTFGSGTRLLVI.

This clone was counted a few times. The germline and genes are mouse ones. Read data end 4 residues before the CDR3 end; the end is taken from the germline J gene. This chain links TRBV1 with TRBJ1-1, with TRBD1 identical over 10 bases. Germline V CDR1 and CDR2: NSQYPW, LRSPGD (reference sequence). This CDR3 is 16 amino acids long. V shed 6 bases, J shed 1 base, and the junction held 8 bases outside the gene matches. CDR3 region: CTCRAPGQGVNTEVFF. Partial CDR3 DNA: TGCACCTGCAGGGCCCCCGGACAGGGGGTAAACACA.